This TCR beta chain was sequenced during a study of T-cell reconstitution after alpha-beta-depleted transplantation in children (dated by TCRdb to about 2016). Broadly, across the study: Using TCR repertoire profiling, the study quantitatively followed how T-cell immune reconstitution unfolded in children after TCRalphabeta/CD19-depleted allogeneic hematopoietic cell transplantation. Beyond this particular receptor, the publication reports: The apparently early alphabetaT-cell count recovery about two months after transplant was reportedly dependent on only several hundred rapidly expanded clones derived from non-depleted graft cells. In some patients, high TCRbeta diversity at day 60 was attributed to recipient T cells and intrathymic progenitors that had survived conditioning. The frequencies of hyperexpanded clones fell over the following months, and after one year, T-cell counts and TCRbeta diversity were mostly attributed to newly produced T cells.

Explained via the paper, the treatment or condition label denotes: allogeneic hematopoietic cell transplantation with graft depleted of TCRalphabeta T cells and CD19 B cells. The children who served as transplant recipients had been given grafts of TCRalphabeta/CD19-depleted allogeneic hematopoietic cells. Taken from cysteine to phenylalanine, the CDR3 has 17 residues. The DNA shown is the 51-base CDR3, in frame from base 1. The germline V gene (reference sequence) sets CDR1 to DFQATT and CDR2 to SNEGSKA. At the junction V is shortened by 3 bases and J by 3 bases; bases outside the gene matches: 15. Library method: PCR. Sequenced using an Illumina HiSeq 2500. Molecular barcoding was employed in the preparation of TCR libraries, with unique molecular identifiers being used to normalize TCRbeta repertoire quantification. The raw public data were reprocessed by TCRdb itself: fastp quality trimming at Q25, MiXCR clonotype calling, in-frame beta chains only. Records with the same CDR3 protein are collapsed into one entry carrying the most frequent genes and DNA. The table for this sample lists 250,000 to 350,000 distinct CDR3 sequences; about a quarter of them were counted only once. The ten largest make up 9.5% to 12% of the sample.

On this clonotype: Its recognized antigen is unknown. No quality values exist for individual bases; no much larger clone is one base distant.

The receptor's source is a male patient between 5 and 17 years old who had a stem cell transplant for acute lymphoblastic leukemia, so the T cells may come from the graft donor. The chain employs TRBV20-1 and TRBJ2-5; the central 8 bases match TRBD2. Sequenced material: PBMCs, mostly from graft donor cells, taken 180 days after TCRalphabeta/CD19-depleted stem cell transplant. This receptor has the CDR3 CSARDYSSGWFEETQYF. DNA sequence: TGCAGTGCTAGGGACTACTCTAGCGGGTGGTTCGAAGAGACCCAGTACTTC.